The 5 T cell receptor beta chains below come from one sample, sequenced in a study of T cells in Graves' hyperthyroidism and ophthalmopathy. From RNA transcripts, TCR beta CDR3 regions were amplified. With the HTBI primer set, the TCR CDR3 went through a first round of RT-PCR. One entry per CDR3 protein results from TCRdb running MiXCR on the multiplex PCR reads. The profile covers roughly 380,000 distinct CDR3 sequences, with approximately 19% appearing a single time and 3% to 4% taken by the ten largest. The material sequenced was blood. These receptors came from a woman between 18 and 29 years old with Graves' hyperthyroidism.

This clonotype was observed many times. The chain couples TRBV12-5 to TRBJ2-5; perhaps TRBD1 as D (6 bases). CDR1 and CDR2 (germline): LGHNT, FRNRAP. The CDR3 sequence is 14 residues long. Between the trimmed V and J ends, which lost 5 bases and 1 base, there was a span of 11 bases. The CDR3 reads CASGPGQSQETQYF. As DNA, the CDR3 is TGTGCTAGTGGTCCAGGACAGTCCCAAGAGACCCAGTACTTC.

This clonotype was picked up many times. This chain links TRBV12-3 or TRBV12-4 with TRBJ1-1, with D perhaps TRBD1 (6 bases). V was trimmed by 7 bases and J by 8 bases, leaving 11 bases between them. This CDR3 has 11 residues. Here the CDR3 reads CASIVDREAFF. The CDR3 bases are TGTGCCAGCATCGTCGACAGGGAAGCTTTCTTT.

This clonotype was seen ten or more times. The chain uses TRBV2 and TRBJ2-2, with D perhaps given as TRBD1 or TRBD2 (6 bases each). The CDR3 contains 16 residues. Germline V gives CDR1 SNHLY, CDR2 FYNNEI. The V and J ends lost 5 bases and 0 bases respectively, with 13 bases between them. This CDR3 reads CASSPNGGPNTGELFF. In DNA, the CDR3 is TGTGCCAGCAGTCCCAACGGGGGCCCGAACACCGGGGAGCTGTTTTTT.

This clonotype was counted at least ten times. In DNA, the CDR3 is TGCGCCAGCAGCTACGGGGGGAAACAGGGTGGCAAAAACATTCAGTACTTC. Its protein is CASSYGGKQGGKNIQYF. The chain carries TRBV5-1 and TRBJ2-4; tentatively, D is TRBD2 (7 bases). Germline assignment: CDR1 SGHRS and CDR2 YFSETQ. The V and J ends lost 3 bases and 3 bases respectively, with 19 bases between them. The CDR3 length is 17 residues.

This clonotype was counted between two and nine times. The rearrangement uses TRBV11-1 and TRBJ2-3; 8 bases align to TRBD2. The CDR3 spans 16 residues. The V segment lost 1 base and the J segment 2 bases; nucleotides outside the gene matches: 5. Germline-derived CDR1 and CDR2 are SGHAT and FQDESV (reference sequence). The CDR3 reads CASSLDRGGNTDTQYF. CDR3 DNA sequence: TGTGCCAGCAGCTTAGATCGGGGGGGGAACACAGATACGCAGTATTTT.